A selection of T cell receptor beta chains follows, all from one sample in a study of CD8+CD57+ T cells in acquired aplastic anemia. Via MiXCR, TCRdb re-called the reads, giving one row per CDR3 protein. The data show about 130,000 distinct CDR3 sequences, about 46% seen once. Material for sequencing was sorted CD4+, CD8+, or CD8+CD57+ T cells (not recorded which) from PBMCs. All receptors derive from a human donor in good health, serving as a control. Each CDR3 is given with its conserved first and last residue. Each record gives: CDR3 DNA, CDR3 protein, clone size, V gene, J gene, D gene. The D gene is left open where the match is weak. Some rows mark clone size as missing; the rest say once, few, many or name a class of expanded clone.

TGTGCCAGTAGTATGGCAGGGTCTAGCGAGCAGTACTTC	CASSMAGSSEQYF	.	TRBV19	TRBJ2-7	.
TGTGCCAGCAGCTTTCAGCTAATAGCCCACACAGATACGCAGTATTTT	CASSFQLIAHTDTQYF	many	TRBV5-4	TRBJ2-3	.
TGTGCCCTCCCTTTAGACGGCGACGAGCAGTACTTC	CALPLDGDEQYF	once	TRBV24-1	TRBJ2-7	.
TGTGCCAGCAGCCTCGGGACAGTTTATCAGCCCCAGCATTTT	CASSLGTVYQPQHF	once	TRBV12-3/TRBV12-4	TRBJ1-5	TRBD1
TGCAGTGCTAGTGGGCAGATGAACACTGAAGCTTTCTTT	CSASGQMNTEAFF	.	TRBV20-1	TRBJ1-1	.
TGTGCCAGCAGCCAAGAGGACCGAGTAGGACAAGAGACCCAGTACTTC	CASSQEDRVGQETQYF	many	TRBV14	TRBJ2-5	.
TGTGCCAGCAGCTTAACCCCCACAGCGGGAGGTACGGGGGAGCAGTTCTTC	CASSLTPTAGGTGEQFF	.	TRBV11-1	TRBJ2-1	TRBD2
TGTGCCAGCAGCCCGCAGGGCAGAAACACTGAAGCTTTCTTT	CASSPQGRNTEAFF	many	TRBV3-1	TRBJ1-1	.
TGTGCCAGCAGCTTAGACGGGGAATCACCCCTCCACTTT	CASSLDGESPLHF	medium-sized	TRBV7-3	TRBJ1-6	.
TGTGCCAGTTCGGACAGCCGTAATCAGCCCCAGCATTTT	CASSDSRNQPQHF	.	TRBV19	TRBJ1-5	.
TGTGCCAGCAGACTAGCGGACCCACGCAATGAGCAGTTCTTC	CASRLADPRNEQFF	many	TRBV6-2/TRBV6-3	TRBJ2-1	TRBD2
TGCAGCGTCGGTCCATCCACCGGGGAGCTGTTTTTT	CSVGPSTGELFF	.	TRBV29-1	TRBJ2-2	.
TGTGCCATCAGTTCCAGGGCTGAAGCTTTCTTT	CAISSRAEAFF	.	TRBV10-3	TRBJ1-1	.
TGTGCCAGCAGCTTACAGGGAACCTACGAGCAGTACTTC	CASSLQGTYEQYF	many	TRBV5-6	TRBJ2-7	.
TGTGCCAGCAGCTCTTTGAGCTCCTACGGGCAGTACTTC	CASSSLSSYGQYF	.	TRBV7-2	TRBJ2-7	.
TGTGCCAGCAGCTCGACCAATAACCTAGCGGGCTCCTACAATGAGCAGTTCTTC	CASSSTNNLAGSYNEQFF	few	TRBV7-1	TRBJ2-1	TRBD2
TGTGCCAGCGGCTACAATGAGCAGTTCTTC	CASGYNEQFF	.	TRBV9	TRBJ2-1	.
TGTGCCAGTAGTATGGGGGCCTTATATTTT	CASSMGALYF	.	TRBV19	TRBJ1-3	.
TGTGCCGGACGAATAGGGACAGGGACGGACACCGGGGAGCTGTTTTTT	CAGRIGTGTDTGELFF	.	TRBV2	TRBJ2-2	TRBD1
TGTGCCTGCTGTCAGGAGGATGCCTACTATGGCTACACCTTC	CACCQEDAYYGYTF	few	TRBV6-1	TRBJ1-2	.
TGTGCCAGCAGCGTTGGTGCTAGCGGTTCCTACGAGCAGTACTTC	CASSVGASGSYEQYF	.	TRBV9	TRBJ2-7	TRBD2
TGTGCCAGCAGCTTCCCCTATATTACAGGGGGCTCCAACACCGGGGAGCTGTTTTTT	CASSFPYITGGSNTGELFF	many	TRBV11-2	TRBJ2-2	TRBD1
TGTGCCAGCAGCGGTGGACAGGGCACAGGTGGCTACACCTTC	CASSGGQGTGGYTF	.	TRBV5-4	TRBJ1-2	TRBD1
TGTGCCAGCAACCCTACGGGACCCCATCAGCCCCAGCATTTT	CASNPTGPHQPQHF	.	TRBV6-1	TRBJ1-5	.
TGTGCCACCAGCAGAGGGAAGAGACAGGACGATGAGCAGTTCTTC	CATSRGKRQDDEQFF	few	TRBV15	TRBJ2-1	.
TGCAGTGCTGGCGGGGCAGGGAATAATTCACCCCTCCACTTT	CSAGGAGNNSPLHF	many	TRBV20-1	TRBJ1-6	.
TGCGCCAGCAGCTGGAGAGAGGGAGGGAGCTCTGGAAACACCATATATTTT	CASSWREGGSSGNTIYF	once	TRBV5-1	TRBJ1-3	.
TGTGCCAGCAGTTTAGTGTGGGGCGTAAACACCATATATTTT	CASSLVWGVNTIYF	many	TRBV12-3/TRBV12-4	TRBJ1-3	.
TGTGCCAGCAGCTTCGGACCGGCCTACAATGAGCAGTTCTTC	CASSFGPAYNEQFF	many	TRBV7-7	TRBJ2-1	.
TGTGCCAGCAAGGGCCGGGTGGCGGACACCGGGGAGCTGTTTTTT	CASKGRVADTGELFF	many	TRBV6-2/TRBV6-3	TRBJ2-2	.
TGTGCCACCAGCAGAGCGATGGACAGCTATGGCTACACCTTC	CATSRAMDSYGYTF	.	TRBV15	TRBJ1-2	.
TGTGCCAGCAGTGTTGAGGGGGGCTACACCTTC	CASSVEGGYTF	.	TRBV2	TRBJ1-2	.
TGTGCCTGGAGTTCCCAGGGGGAGACCCAGTACTTC	CAWSSQGETQYF	many	TRBV30	TRBJ2-5	.
TGTGCCAGCTCACCAGGACAGAATACCTACGAGCAGTACTTC	CASSPGQNTYEQYF	few	TRBV18	TRBJ2-7	.
TGTGCCTGGAGTGTACGTTCGGGGGACAGTCGTTCCTACGAGCAGTACTTC	CAWSVRSGDSRSYEQYF	.	TRBV30	TRBJ2-7	.
TGTGCCACCAGCAGCCCCGATCCAGGGCGGGGGATCTACGAGCAGTACTTC	CATSSPDPGRGIYEQYF	.	TRBV15	TRBJ2-7	TRBD2
TGTGCCAGCAGTGAAGCGCTTCGAGAGACCCAGTACTTC	CASSEALRETQYF	.	TRBV2	TRBJ2-5	.
TGCAGTGCTCGGTACAACTATGGCTACACCTTC	CSARYNYGYTF	many	TRBV20-1	TRBJ1-2	.
TGTGCCAGTATCAGAGCCCCCAATTCACCCCTCCACTTT	CASIRAPNSPLHF	.	TRBV19	TRBJ1-6	.
TGTGCCAGCAGCTTAAACCCGGGACAGGGGGCGGCGGGGTCACCCCTCCACTTT	CASSLNPGQGAAGSPLHF	.	TRBV9	TRBJ1-6	TRBD1
TGTGCCAGCAGTTACTCCGGTAATAATTCACCCCTCCACTTT	CASSYSGNNSPLHF	.	TRBV6-5	TRBJ1-6	.
TGTGCCAGCAGCTTAGATGGTGGCGGGGGTCGTGAGCAGTTCTTC	CASSLDGGGGREQFF	many	TRBV11-2	TRBJ2-1	TRBD2
TGTGCTAGTGGTCCAGAATTCTCGGTCTATGGCTACACCTTC	CASGPEFSVYGYTF	many	TRBV12-5	TRBJ1-2	.
TGTGCCACCAGTGATTTCTCTGGCTACACCTTC	CATSDFSGYTF	.	TRBV24-1	TRBJ1-2	.
TGTGCCAGCAGCCCGAGAAGCGGACTAGCGGGGGGGCCGCGCCGTAGAGAGACCCAGTACTTC	CASSPRSGLAGGPRRRETQYF	many	TRBV11-2	TRBJ2-5	TRBD2
TGTGCCAGCAGTGAGTCAATTCAGTACAATGAGCAGTTCTTC	CASSESIQYNEQFF	many	TRBV6-4	TRBJ2-1	.
TGTGCCAGCAGGGGAGAGGGGACAGCTAACTATGGCTACACCTTC	CASRGEGTANYGYTF	.	TRBV12-3/TRBV12-4	TRBJ1-2	TRBD1
TGTGCCAGCAGCTTGTTAGGAAATATCGGAGAGACCCAGTACTTC	CASSLLGNIGETQYF	.	TRBV7-6	TRBJ2-5	.
TGTGCCAGCAGTGACCTCAGACAGGGGAACTATGGCTACACCTTC	CASSDLRQGNYGYTF	once	TRBV25-1	TRBJ1-2	TRBD1
TGTGCCAGCAGTGAATCGGGGGATCAGCCCCAGCATTTT	CASSESGDQPQHF	.	TRBV25-1	TRBJ1-5	.
TGCGCCAGCAGCCTACTGGCGGGGGGTTCGGGAAATGGCTACACCTTC	CASSLLAGGSGNGYTF	many	TRBV4-3	TRBJ1-2	.
TGTGCCAGCTCACCACTGGGACACCAGAACACTGAAGCTTTCTTT	CASSPLGHQNTEAFF	.	TRBV18	TRBJ1-1	.